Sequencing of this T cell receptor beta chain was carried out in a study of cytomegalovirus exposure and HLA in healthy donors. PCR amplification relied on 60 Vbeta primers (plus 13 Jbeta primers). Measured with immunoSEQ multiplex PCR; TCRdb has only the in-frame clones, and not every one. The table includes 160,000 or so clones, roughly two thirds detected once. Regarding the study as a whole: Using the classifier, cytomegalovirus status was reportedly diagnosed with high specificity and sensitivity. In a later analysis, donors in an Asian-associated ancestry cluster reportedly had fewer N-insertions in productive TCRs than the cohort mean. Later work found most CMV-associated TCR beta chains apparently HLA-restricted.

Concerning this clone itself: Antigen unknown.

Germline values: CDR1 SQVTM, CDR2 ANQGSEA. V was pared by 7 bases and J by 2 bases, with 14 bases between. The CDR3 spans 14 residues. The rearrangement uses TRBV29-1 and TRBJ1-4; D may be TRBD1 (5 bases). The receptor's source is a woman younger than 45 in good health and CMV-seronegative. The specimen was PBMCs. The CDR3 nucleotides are TGCAGCGACATAGACAGAGGCACTAATGAAAAACTGTTTTTT. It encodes CSDIDRGTNEKLFF. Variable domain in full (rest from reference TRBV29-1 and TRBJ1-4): SAVISQKPSRDICQRGTSLTIQCQVDSQVTMMFWYRQQPGQSLTLIATANQGSEATYESGFVIDKFPISRPNLTFSTLTVSNMSPEDSSIYLCSDIDRGTNEKLFFGSGTQLSVL.